These 27 T cell receptor beta chains were all obtained from the same sample, sequenced in a study of blood T cell repertoires in COVID-19. Data came from immunoSEQ multiplex PCR; TCRdb stores just in-frame clones and leaves some out. The sample includes roughly 100,000 clones, 79% of them seen just once. The sequencing sample was made of peripheral blood. These receptors came from a woman aged 80 or over with active or convalescent COVID-19.

The chain has TRBV2 and TRBJ1-1; D is undetermined. This CDR3 spans 14 amino acids. V lost 1 base to trimming and J lost 3 bases, with 9 bases between them. Germline CDR1 SNHLY, CDR2 FYNNEI. The CDR3 DNA sequence: TGTGCCAGCAGTGAAGAACAGTCATACACTGAAGCTTTCTTT. It specifies CASSEEQSYTEAFF.

A few counts support this clone. The gene calls are TRBV25-1 and TRBJ2-2; possibly TRBD1 for D (5 bases). The V end was cut by 3 bases, the J end by 4 bases, with 12 bases between. CDR1 MGHDK and CDR2 SYGVNS come from the germline V gene. The CDR3 loop spans 15 amino acids. The CDR3 reads CASSDPRQSTGELFF. The CDR3, as DNA: TGTGCCAGCAGTGACCCCCGACAGAGCACCGGGGAGCTGTTTTTT.

V usage is TRBV6-5 and J usage is TRBJ1-2; weak D call: TRBD1 (6 bases). CDR1 MNHEY and CDR2 SVGAGI come from the germline V gene. Trimming stripped 0 bases from V and 8 bases from J, with 13 bases between. CDR3 length: 14 amino acids. The CDR3: CASSYSAGVGGYTF. The CDR3 DNA reads TGTGCCAGCAGTTACTCGGCAGGGGTGGGCGGCTACACCTTC.

This sequence joins TRBV6-5 and TRBJ2-3, with a possible D match to TRBD1 (5 bases). The CDR3 totals 13 residues. From germline, CDR1 is MNHEY and CDR2 SVGAGI. Trimming pared 6 bases from V and 5 bases from J, leaving 12 bases between. The CDR3 reads CASRPWGGDTQYF. CDR3 sequence (DNA): TGTGCCAGCAGACCCTGGGGCGGAGATACGCAGTATTTT.

The CDR3 spells CASRGQANSYEQYF. The CDR3 nucleotides are TGTGCCAGCAGGGGACAGGCGAACTCCTACGAGCAGTACTTC. This sequence joins TRBV6-5 and TRBJ2-7, with TRBD1 matching over 8 bases. Germline V gene data show CDR1 as MNHEY and CDR2 as SVGAGI. The CDR3 is made up of 14 amino acids. J lost 0 bases, V lost 6 bases, and 4 bases had no gene match.

This sequence joins TRBV19 and TRBJ2-7; unclear D gene. Germline CDR1 reads LNHDA; CDR2 reads SQIVND (reference sequence). The CDR3 has 16 amino acids. Trimming took off 7 bases at V and 6 bases at J, with 25 bases between the two ends. The CDR3 protein is CASNPSPRPQVLEQYF. DNA for the CDR3: TGTGCCAGTAACCCCTCCCCCAGGCCCCAAGTTCTCGAGCAGTACTTC.

V and J are TRBV4-3 and TRBJ2-3; 8 bases align to TRBD2. The germline V gene encodes CDR1 LGHNA and CDR2 YSLEER. V trimming: 3 bases; J trimming: 4 bases; junction bases outside the gene matches: 6. This CDR3 is built from 15 residues. DNA for the CDR3: TGCGCCAGCAGCCAGTTGATAGCGGGGTCAGATACGCAGTATTTT. Translation gives CASSQLIAGSDTQYF.

This chain joins TRBV2 and TRBJ1-6; D ambiguous. The CDR3 extends over 14 amino acids. V lost 2 bases and J 9 bases, leaving 11 bases between the germline ends. CDR1 SNHLY and CDR2 FYNNEI come from the germline V gene. The CDR3 nucleotides are TGTGCCAGCAGTGAATGGCCGGGAGGTTCACCCCTCCACTTT. This encodes CASSEWPGGSPLHF.

The genes are TRBV6-5 and TRBJ2-7; possibly TRBD1 for D (6 bases). This CDR3 is built from 12 residues. CDR1 is MNHEY, CDR2 SVGAGI, per germline. Trimming cost V 5 bases and J 3 bases, with 8 bases left between them. CDR3 protein: CASSLQGYEQYF. The CDR3 DNA follows: TGTGCCAGCAGTCTACAGGGCTACGAGCAGTACTTC.

This chain joins TRBV5-4 and TRBJ2-3, with TRBD2 identical over 9 bases. Losses at the gene ends were 4 bases for V and 4 bases for J; bases not matched to a gene: 13. CDR3 length equals 17 residues. Per germline, CDR1 SGHNT and CDR2 YYREEE (reference sequence). For the CDR3, the DNA is TGTGCCAGCAGCCACCCGAGAGGGCTAGCGGGACCAGATACGCAGTATTTT. This encodes CASSHPRGLAGPDTQYF.

This chain connects TRBV7-2 to TRBJ2-7; D is ambiguous. The CDR3 runs to 14 residues. V was shortened by 5 bases and J by 3 bases, with 14 bases between the two germline ends. Germline V lookup: CDR1 SGHTA, CDR2 FQGNSA. The CDR3 sequence: CASSLHRDSYEQYF. The CDR3 DNA reads as TGTGCCAGCAGCCTCCACAGAGATAGCTACGAGCAGTACTTC.

The rearrangement joins TRBV9 to TRBJ2-2; 9 bases map to TRBD2. This CDR3 contains 15 residues. Germline values: CDR1 SGDLS, CDR2 YYNGEE. The V segment lost 0 bases and the J segment 6 bases; nucleotides outside the gene matches: 3. DNA of the CDR3: TGTGCCAGCAGCGTAGTAGCGGGAGTACCCGGGGAGCTGTTTTTT. Its protein is CASSVVAGVPGELFF.

The chain carries TRBV7-2 and TRBJ2-4, with TRBD1 matching over 8 bases. With 6 bases clipped from V and 6 bases from J, the junction kept 7 bases outside the gene matches. CDR1 is SGHTA and CDR2 is FQGNSA in the germline V gene. The CDR3 covers 14 residues. CDR3 loop: CASSPGQGPNIQYF. Written as DNA, the CDR3 is TGTGCCAGCAGTCCCGGACAGGGCCCAAACATTCAGTACTTC.

The gene calls are TRBV6-1 and TRBJ1-5; D is undetermined. This CDR3 is 16 amino acids long. The germline CDR1 and CDR2 sequences are MNHNS and SASEGT. V gave up 1 base and J gave up 7 bases, with 17 bases separating them. The CDR3 protein is CASSEVARVQMQPQHF. The CDR3 coding sequence is TGTGCCAGCAGTGAAGTCGCGAGGGTACAAATGCAGCCCCAGCATTTT.

The rearrangement links TRBV5-1 to TRBJ1-6, with D uncertain. In germline, CDR1 is SGHRS, CDR2 YFSETQ. Between the trimmed V and J ends, which lost 4 bases and 16 bases, there was a span of 24 bases. CDR3 length: 15 residues. The DNA for the CDR3 is TGCGCCAGCAGCAAGACGAGCAGAACAGATCAGCTTCTCCACTTT. Translation gives CASSKTSRTDQLLHF.

V and J are TRBV2 and TRBJ2-1; D perhaps matches TRBD2 (5 bases). Trimming removed 7 bases at V and 6 bases at J, with 19 bases between. The CDR3 covers 15 residues. Per the germline V gene, CDR1 is SNHLY and CDR2 is FYNNEI. CDR3 loop: CASKGATNILNEQFF. CDR3 sequence (DNA): TGTGCCAGCAAGGGAGCTACAAACATACTCAATGAGCAGTTCTTC.

The V call is TRBV24-1, the J call TRBJ2-1, with a possible D match to TRBD2 (5 bases). Germline V lookup: CDR1 KGHDR, CDR2 SFDVKD. This CDR3 has 15 residues. Deletions cut 3 bases from V and 5 bases from J, with 13 bases between. CDR3 DNA: TGTGCCACCAGTGATCCCGGACTCGGAAACAATGAGCAGTTCTTC. Its protein product is CATSDPGLGNNEQFF.

This chain uses TRBV18 with TRBJ2-7; D gene uncertain. Trimming took 2 bases from V and 2 from J, leaving 7 bases between them. This CDR3 region has 13 residues. The germline V gene encodes CDR1 KGHSH and CDR2 LQKENI. CDR3 sequence reads: CASSPGLTYEQYF. Written as DNA, the CDR3 is TGTGCCAGCTCACCAGGGCTGACCTACGAGCAGTACTTC.

The table lists this clone with a few counts. V usage is TRBV9 and J usage is TRBJ2-1; TRBD2 matches 11 bases. Germline CDR1 reads SGDLS; CDR2 reads YYNGEE. CDR3 length: 13 amino acids. V lost 7 bases and J lost 7; bases outside the gene matches: 4. The CDR3 DNA reads TGTGCCAGCGGCCGGACTAGCGGGAATGAGCAGTTCTTC. Encoded protein: CASGRTSGNEQFF.

The gene calls are TRBV2 and TRBJ1-5, with TRBD1 identical over 9 bases. The V segment lost 6 bases and the J segment 5 bases; nucleotides outside the gene matches: 5. Germline CDR1 and CDR2: SNHLY and FYNNEI. The length of the CDR3 is 14 residues. This CDR3 reads CASRAGQGHQPQHF. CDR3 DNA: TGTGCCAGCAGGGCGGGACAGGGACATCAGCCCCAGCATTTT.

The V gene is TRBV6-1, the J gene TRBJ1-5; D perhaps matches TRBD1 (5 bases). Germline V gives CDR1 MNHNS, CDR2 SASEGT. The length of the CDR3 is 17 residues. V gave up 0 bases and J gave up 0 bases, with 12 bases separating them. The CDR3 DNA sequence: TGTGCCAGCAGTGAAGCCCGGACACCGAGTAGCAATCAGCCCCAGCATTTT. Translated: CASSEARTPSSNQPQHF.

This clone has more than one count but fewer than ten. The V and J genes are TRBV11-3 and TRBJ2-1, with 7 nucleotides matching TRBD1. CDR3 length: 14 amino acids. Germline-derived CDR1 and CDR2 are SGHNT and YENEEA. V lost 0 bases, J lost 7 bases, and 3 bases stayed unmatched. The DNA for the CDR3 is TGTGCCAGCAGCTTAGACAGACAGGGAAATGAGCAGTTCTTC. As protein: CASSLDRQGNEQFF. The whole variable domain, filled in from reference TRBV11-3 and TRBJ2-1, reads EAGVVQSPRYKIIEKKQPVAFWCNPISGHNTLYWYLQNLGQGPELLIRYENEEAVDDSQLPKDRFSAERLKGVDSTLKIQPAELGDSAVYLCASSLDRQGNEQFFGPGTRLTVL.

The CDR3, as DNA: TGTGCCACCAGCAATCGGGGGATCCACTATGGCTACACCTTC. This sequence encodes CATSNRGIHYGYTF. This rearrangement joins TRBV15 to TRBJ1-2; weak D call: TRBD1 (5 bases). CDR1 and CDR2 (germline): LNHNV, YYDKDF (reference sequence). Trimming left V 4 bases short and J 3 bases short, with 12 bases between. This CDR3 is built from 14 residues.

The chain employs TRBV7-2 and TRBJ2-7; TRBD2 might be the D (5 bases). CDR1 is SGHTA, CDR2 FQGNSA, per germline. Trimming shortened V by 6 bases and J by 2 bases, and 20 bases separated the two germline ends. This CDR3 comprises 16 residues. The CDR3 DNA sequence: TGTGCCAGCAGTAAAAGCCCACTGGGAGCGACCTACGAGCAGTACTTC. The encoded protein is CASSKSPLGATYEQYF.

The chain recombines TRBV2 with TRBJ2-5; TRBD2 matches 10 bases. The CDR3 loop spans 15 amino acids. Trimming removed 6 bases from V and 5 bases from J; junction bases left unmatched: 9. In germline, CDR1 is SNHLY, CDR2 FYNNEI. The CDR3 region is CASSYLAGARETQYF. DNA for the CDR3: TGTGCCAGCAGCTATCTAGCGGGAGCCCGGGAGACCCAGTACTTC.

This clone was found a few times. The V gene is TRBV6-2 or TRBV6-3, the J gene TRBJ2-7; 9 bases line up with TRBD2. CDR3 length: 15 amino acids. CDR1 MNHEY and CDR2 SVGEGT come from the germline V gene. With V trimmed by 0 bases and J by 3 bases, 3 bases remained unmatched. The CDR3 bases are TGTGCCAGCAGTTACTCGACTAGCGGAGTCTACGAGCAGTACTTC. It specifies CASSYSTSGVYEQYF.

This chain uses TRBV4-2 with TRBJ2-2; 10 bases are a match to TRBD2. The CDR3 totals 17 residues. Germline CDR1 LGHNA, CDR2 YNFKEQ. The V gene end was trimmed by 1 base and the J gene end by 7 bases; junction bases not matched to a gene: 9. The CDR3 sequence: CASSQVTSGKGDGELFF. The CDR3 region has the DNA TGTGCCAGCAGCCAAGTTACTAGCGGGAAAGGAGACGGGGAGCTGTTTTTT.